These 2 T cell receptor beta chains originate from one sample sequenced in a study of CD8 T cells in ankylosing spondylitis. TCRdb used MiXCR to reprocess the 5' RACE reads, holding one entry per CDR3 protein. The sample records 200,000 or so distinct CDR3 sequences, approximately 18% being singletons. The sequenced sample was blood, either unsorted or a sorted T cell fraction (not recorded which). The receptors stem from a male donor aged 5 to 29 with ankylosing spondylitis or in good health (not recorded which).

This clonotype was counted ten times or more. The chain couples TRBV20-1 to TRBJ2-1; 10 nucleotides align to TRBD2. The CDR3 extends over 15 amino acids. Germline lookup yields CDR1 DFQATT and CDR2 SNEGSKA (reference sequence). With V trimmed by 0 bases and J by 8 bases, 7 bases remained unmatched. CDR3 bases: TGCAGTGCTAGAGATGTTCTAGCGGGAGTTTATGAGCAGTTCTTC. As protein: CSARDVLAGVYEQFF.

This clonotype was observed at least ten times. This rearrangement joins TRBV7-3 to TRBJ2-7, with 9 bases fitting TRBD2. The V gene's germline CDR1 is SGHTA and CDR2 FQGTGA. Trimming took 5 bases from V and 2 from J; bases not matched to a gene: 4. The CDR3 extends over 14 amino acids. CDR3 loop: CASSLLAGAYEQYF. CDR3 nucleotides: TGTGCCAGCAGCCTCTTAGCGGGGGCCTACGAGCAGTACTTC.